This T cell receptor (beta chain) was found in a study of blood T cell repertoires in COVID-19. Study-wide background: The samples span acute and convalescent COVID-19 from the United States, Italy and Spain.

The table came from immunoSEQ multiplex PCR; TCRdb's copy has only in-frame clones and leaves some out. This sample has roughly 200,000 clones, with roughly 89% found just once. Trimming took off 0 bases at V and 3 bases at J, with 12 bases between the two ends. The CDR3 runs to 16 residues. The germline V gene encodes CDR1 LNHNV and CDR2 YYDKDF (reference sequence). The chain employs TRBV15 and TRBJ2-1; D is perhaps TRBD2 (6 bases). This clonotype was obtained from a man between 50 and 59 years old with acute or convalescent COVID-19. Sequencing used peripheral blood. CDR3 nucleotide sequence: TGTGCCACCAGCAGAGATCCGGGGGATGACTACAATGAGCAGTTCTTC. This encodes CATSRDPGDDYNEQFF.